This TCR beta chain was sequenced during a study of OX40 agonist ivuxolimab in advanced cancers. Study-level information: Dose-escalation patients had hepatocellular carcinoma, melanoma, renal cell or head and neck cancer. Under the entry rules, prior anti-PD-1, anti-PD-L1 or anti-CTLA-4 therapy was allowed, and approximately 40% had some.

The repertoire was sequenced with immunoSEQ multiplex PCR; TCRdb's copy has only in-frame clones and lacks some. The sample consists of more than 45,000 clones, roughly 90% of them appearing once. On this clone: Its antigen is undetermined.

The CDR3 contains 10 residues. Trimming at V came to 4 bases and at J to 12 bases, leaving 5 bases not matched to a gene. Germline V CDR1 and CDR2: DFQATT, SNEGSKA (reference sequence). Study conclusions and caveats: The authors also found low normalized T-cell clonal expansion in some nonresponders. Compared with others, partial responders at 0.1-3.0 mg/kg displayed clonal expansion among the lowest.

The clonotype comes from an adult with an advanced solid tumor such as melanoma, head and neck, liver or kidney cancer. This chain uses TRBV20-1 with TRBJ1-1; 7 nucleotides align to TRBD1. Here the sequenced sample was CD4+ or CD8+ T cells sorted from blood, taken in a trial of the OX40 agonist ivuxolimab. CDR3 nucleotides: TGCAGTGCTACAAGACAGGGAACTTTCTTT. It is translated as CSATRQGTFF.